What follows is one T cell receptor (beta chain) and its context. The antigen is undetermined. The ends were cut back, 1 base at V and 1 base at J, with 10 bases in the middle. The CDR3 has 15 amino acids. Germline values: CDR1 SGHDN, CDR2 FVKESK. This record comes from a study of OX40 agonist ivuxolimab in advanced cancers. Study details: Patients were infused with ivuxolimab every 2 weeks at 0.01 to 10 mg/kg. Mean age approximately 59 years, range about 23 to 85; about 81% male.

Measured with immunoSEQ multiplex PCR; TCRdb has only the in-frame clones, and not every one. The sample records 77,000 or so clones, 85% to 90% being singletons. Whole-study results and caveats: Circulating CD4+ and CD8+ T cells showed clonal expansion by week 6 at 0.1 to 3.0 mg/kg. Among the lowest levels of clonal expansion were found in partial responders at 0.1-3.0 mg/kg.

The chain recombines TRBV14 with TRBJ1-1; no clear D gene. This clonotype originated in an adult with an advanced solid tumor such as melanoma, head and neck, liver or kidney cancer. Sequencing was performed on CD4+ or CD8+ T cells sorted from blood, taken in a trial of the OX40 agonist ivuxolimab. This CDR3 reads CASSQVDGRNTEAFF. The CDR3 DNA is TGTGCCAGCAGCCAAGTCGACGGCAGGAACACTGAAGCTTTCTTT. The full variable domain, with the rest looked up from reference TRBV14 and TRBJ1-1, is EAGVTQFPSHSVIEKGQTVTLRCDPISGHDNLYWYRRVMGKEIKFLLHFVKESKQDESGMPNNRFLAERTGGTYSTLKVQPAELEDSGVYFCASSQVDGRNTEAFFGQGTRLTVV.